A single sample is the source of the 25 T cell receptor beta chains below, sequenced in a study of blood T cells in healthy people across ages. Using a J-beta primer mix together with a sample-barcoded 5' primer, a second PCR was run for roughly 6 to 12 cycles. A single record per CDR3 protein comes from TCRdb applying MiXCR to the 5' RACE reads. The sample holds 750,000 to 1,000,000 distinct CDR3 sequences, almost 30% seen once. The same data also contributed to another study, on T cells of mothers and their children.

Sequenced: blood. These receptors all stem from a woman aged 40 to 50 in good health.

Worth noting for this clonotype: It may be a read error: a sequence one base away is much more abundant. The chain has TRBV10-3 and TRBJ2-1, with TRBD2 identical over 7 bases. The DNA end favors TRBJ2-7, so the J call may be wrong. Germline-derived CDR1 and CDR2 are ENHRY and SYGVKD. The CDR3 is 15 amino acids. Here the CDR3 DNA reads TGTGCCATCAGCCGGGGAGGGGAGCTAAACAATGAGCAGTACTTC. Protein sequence: CAISRGGELNNEQYF.

About this clonotype itself: A much larger clone differs from this one at a single base, so this may be a read error. The chain uses TRBV4-1 and TRBJ2-3; 7 bases are a match to TRBD2. This CDR3 region has 16 residues. In germline, CDR1 is MGHRA, CDR2 YSYEKL. The CDR3 spells CVSSQDRSAGEDTQYF. In nucleotides, the CDR3 is TGCGTCAGCAGCCAAGATCGTTCGGCGGGGGAGGATACGCAGTATTTT.

This clonotype showed up many times. V usage is TRBV20-1 and J usage is TRBJ2-1; 7 bases line up with TRBD2. CDR3 length equals 17 residues. V was pared by 6 bases and J by 6 bases, with 20 bases of the junction left unmatched. Germline CDR1 and CDR2: DFQATT and SNEGSKA (reference sequence). CDR3 sequence: CSAPMSTRGVVANEQFF. The DNA for the CDR3 is TGCAGTGCGCCAATGTCAACTCGGGGGGTTGTTGCCAATGAGCAGTTCTTC.

There are a few counts of this clonotype. V is TRBV5-1 and J is TRBJ1-1; maybe TRBD1 (5 bases). V was cut by 4 bases and J by 0 bases, with 13 bases left in between. The CDR3 covers 15 residues. Germline loops: CDR1 SGHRS, CDR2 YFSETQ. CDR3 region: CASSPRGDLNTEAFF. In DNA, the CDR3 is TGCGCCAGCAGCCCCCGGGGGGACCTGAACACTGAAGCTTTCTTT.

The V and J genes are TRBV5-1 and TRBJ2-7; 7 nucleotides agree with TRBD1. This CDR3 is 14 amino acids long. CDR1 is SGHRS and CDR2 is YFSETQ in the germline V gene. After removal of 3 bases from V and 4 bases from J, the junction contained 7 bases not matched to a gene. The CDR3 protein is CASSWDQQGYEQYF. The CDR3 DNA is TGCGCCAGCAGCTGGGACCAACAGGGGTACGAGCAGTACTTC.

The chain is built from TRBV9 and TRBJ1-4; D ambiguous. The V end lost 1 base, the J end lost 7 bases, and 14 bases lay between the germline ends. Germline V CDR1 and CDR2: SGDLS, YYNGEE. This CDR3 is built from 15 residues. Here the CDR3 DNA reads TGTGCCAGCAGCGTACATGGAGGCCTCTCTGAAAAACTGTTTTTT. This sequence encodes CASSVHGGLSEKLFF.

This clonotype occurred a few times. The V and J genes are TRBV7-2 and TRBJ2-2; a possible D gene is TRBD1 (5 bases). The germline V gene encodes CDR1 SGHTA and CDR2 FQGNSA. V lost 5 bases to trimming and J lost 4 bases, with 11 bases between them. The CDR3 extends over 14 amino acids. The CDR3 DNA is TGTGCCAGCAGCCCAGGGTGGGGCACCGGGGAGCTGTTTTTT. The encoded protein is CASSPGWGTGELFF.

Only a few counts were recorded for this clonotype. The chain couples TRBV28 to TRBJ1-6; 9 positions agree with TRBD1. V gave up 10 bases and J gave up 0 bases; unmatched junction bases: 4. Germline V gives CDR1 MDHEN, CDR2 SYDVKM. This CDR3 has 15 residues. In DNA form, the CDR3 reads TGTGCCACCGGGACAGGGAGCTCCTATAATTCACCCCTCCACTTT. This gives the protein CATGTGSSYNSPLHF. The whole variable domain, filled in from reference TRBV28 and TRBJ1-6, reads DVKVTQSSRYLVKRTGEKVFLECVQDMDHENMFWYRQDPGLGLRLIYFSYDVKMKEKGDIPEGYSVSREKKERFSLILESASTNQTSMYLCATGTGSSYNSPLHFGNGTRLTVT.

At least ten counts were recorded for this clonotype. The chain employs TRBV20-1 and TRBJ2-7, with D possibly matching TRBD2 (5 bases). CDR1 is DFQATT and CDR2 is SNEGSKA in the germline V gene (reference sequence). The CDR3 is 11 residues long. V dropped 5 bases and J dropped 3 bases, with 8 bases sitting between them. CDR3 sequence reads: CSAAGFYEQYF. DNA of the CDR3: TGCAGTGCTGCGGGTTTCTACGAGCAGTACTTC.

Ten or more counts support this clonotype. The chain has TRBV7-3 and TRBJ2-1; 9 bases fit TRBD1. J lost 4 bases, V lost 2 bases, and 6 bases had no gene match. From germline, CDR1 is SGHTA and CDR2 FQGTGA. The CDR3 contains 16 residues. The CDR3 nucleotides are TGTGCCAGCAGCTTATCACAGGGGGCGGGTTACAATGAGCAGTTCTTC. Translating gives CASSLSQGAGYNEQFF.

The genes are TRBV7-2 and TRBJ2-3; weak D call: TRBD2 (5 bases). The germline gives CDR1 SGHTA, CDR2 FQGNSA. This CDR3 has 15 residues. V was shortened by 4 bases and J by 0 bases, with 11 bases between the two germline ends. CDR3 sequence: CASSYWTASTDTQYF. Here the CDR3 DNA reads TGTGCCAGCAGCTATTGGACTGCTAGCACAGATACGCAGTATTTT.

The rearrangement joins TRBV12-3 or TRBV12-4 to TRBJ1-2, with D unclear. This CDR3 is built from 14 residues. V lost 6 bases, J lost 4 bases, and 15 bases lay in between. As DNA, the CDR3 is TGTGCCAGCAGCTCCCAACTCAATTCCTATGGCTACACCTTC. This gives the protein CASSSQLNSYGYTF.

The chain combines TRBV2 with TRBJ2-5, with D perhaps matching TRBD1 or TRBD2 (6 bases each). The V end lost 2 bases, the J end lost 2 bases, and 12 bases lay between the germline ends. The CDR3 is made up of 15 amino acids. Germline loops: CDR1 SNHLY, CDR2 FYNNEI. This chain's CDR3 is CASSERGDLQETQYF. CDR3 bases: TGTGCCAGCAGTGAAAGGGGGGACCTACAAGAGACCCAGTACTTC. Combining the CDR3 with reference TRBV2 and TRBJ2-5 gives the whole variable domain EPEVTQTPSHQVTQMGQEVILRCVPISNHLYFYWYRQILGQKVEFLVSFYNNEISEKSEIFDDQFSVERPDGSNFTLKIRSTKLEDSAMYFCASSERGDLQETQYFGPGTRLLVL.

As for this clonotype: This clone may be a read error of a much larger clone one base away. The gene calls are TRBV15 and TRBJ2-3; 7 nucleotides match TRBD2. The germline V gene has CDR1 LNHNV and CDR2 YYDKDF (reference sequence). This CDR3 has 15 amino acids. CDR3 coding DNA: TGTGCCGCCAGCAGAGCGGGGTATAGCACAGATACGCAGTATTTT. Its translation is CAASRAGYSTDTQYF.

This clonotype showed up just a few times. V and J are TRBV20-1 and TRBJ2-1, with D tentatively TRBD2 (6 bases). In germline, CDR1 is DFQATT, CDR2 SNEGSKA (reference sequence). Trimming took off 2 bases at V and 7 bases at J, with 18 bases between the two ends. This CDR3 is built from 15 residues. In DNA form, the CDR3 reads TGCAGTGCTAGATCGGGACTTCTCTCCGGAAATGAGCAGTTCTTC. Translating it yields CSARSGLLSGNEQFF.

This clonotype has more than one count but fewer than ten. The rearrangement uses TRBV4-2 and TRBJ1-1; 8 bases are a match to TRBD1. Germline V gene data show CDR1 as LGHNA and CDR2 as YNFKEQ. The ends lost 0 bases at V and 0 bases at J; junction bases unmatched: 6. The CDR3 has 17 amino acids. The CDR3 nucleotides are TGTGCCAGCAGCCAAGATACGGGGACAGGCATGAACACTGAAGCTTTCTTT. Its translation is CASSQDTGTGMNTEAFF.

This clonotype was counted ten times or more. The chain employs TRBV7-9 and TRBJ1-4; D is unresolved. Germline assignment: CDR1 SEHNR and CDR2 FQNEAQ (reference sequence). V was clipped by 6 bases and J by 4 bases, with 6 bases between them. The length of the CDR3 is 12 residues. CDR3 sequence reads: CASSPRNEKLFF. As DNA, the CDR3 is TGTGCCAGCAGTCCTCGTAATGAAAAACTGTTTTTT.

The rearrangement joins TRBV5-1 to TRBJ2-5, with 14 bases matching TRBD2. After removal of 3 bases from V and 1 base from J, the junction contained 5 bases not matched to a gene. Germline CDR1 reads SGHRS; CDR2 reads YFSETQ. There are 17 residues in the CDR3. Here the CDR3 DNA reads TGCGCCAGCAGCTCGGGACTAGCGGGGGTTATCCAAGAGACCCAGTACTTC. The encoded protein is CASSSGLAGVIQETQYF.

The chain recombines TRBV10-3 with TRBJ2-3; maybe TRBD1 (5 bases). The CDR3 loop spans 14 amino acids. CDR1 and CDR2 from the germline V gene are ENHRY and SYGVKD. V lost 8 bases and J lost 1, with 13 bases in between. The CDR3 DNA reads TGTGCCATCGACAGCCAGGTCGGCACAGATACGCAGTATTTT. It encodes CAIDSQVGTDTQYF.

This clonotype has a handful of counts. This chain connects TRBV28 to TRBJ2-7; 11 bases align to TRBD1. Germline assignment: CDR1 MDHEN and CDR2 SYDVKM. J was trimmed by 2 bases and V by 2 bases; bases with no gene match: 5. The CDR3 spans 16 residues. CDR3 region: CASSLTGTGGTYEQYF. DNA of the CDR3: TGTGCCAGCAGTTTAACGGGGACAGGGGGTACCTACGAGCAGTACTTC. The variable domain in full, with the rest retrieved from reference TRBV28 and TRBJ2-7, is DVKVTQSSRYLVKRTGEKVFLECVQDMDHENMFWYRQDPGLGLRLIYFSYDVKMKEKGDIPEGYSVSREKKERFSLILESASTNQTSMYLCASSLTGTGGTYEQYFGPGTRLTVT.

The chain employs TRBV5-1 and TRBJ2-7; D gene uncertain. Germline loops: CDR1 SGHRS, CDR2 YFSETQ. The V end was cut by 7 bases, the J end by 2 bases, with 16 bases between. The CDR3 contains 14 residues. The CDR3 coding sequence is TGCGCCAGCGGGCCCGACACTGGGCCCTACGAGCAGTACTTC. Amino acid sequence: CASGPDTGPYEQYF.

This clonotype was seen a handful of times. The rearrangement uses TRBV6-2 or TRBV6-3 and TRBJ2-1, with 12 positions matching TRBD2. Germline V gives CDR1 MNHEY, CDR2 SVGEGT. This CDR3 has 17 amino acids. The J segment lost 8 bases and the V segment lost 2 bases, leaving 10 bases of the junction unmatched. CDR3 nucleotides: TGTGCCAGCAGTTACAGGACTAGCGGGGACCCAGAGGATGAGCAGTTCTTC. It codes for CASSYRTSGDPEDEQFF.

This clonotype has only a few counts. The V gene is TRBV12-3 or TRBV12-4, the J gene TRBJ1-5; 7 bases are a match to TRBD1. V shed 0 bases and J 7 bases; nucleotides not matched to a gene: 6. The CDR3 covers 15 residues. The chain's CDR3 is CASSLAHGDSQPQHF. Written as DNA, the CDR3 is TGTGCCAGCAGTTTAGCCCATGGGGACAGCCAGCCCCAGCATTTT.

This clonotype occurred many times. This chain joins TRBV10-3 and TRBJ2-1, with 11 bases aligning to TRBD2. CDR3 length: 16 amino acids. The V gene's germline CDR1 is ENHRY and CDR2 SYGVKD. The trim removed 6 bases at V and 2 bases at J, leaving 6 bases unmatched. The CDR3 loop reads CAISVQTSGAYNEQFF. The CDR3 bases are TGTGCCATCAGCGTACAGACTAGCGGGGCCTACAATGAGCAGTTCTTC.

This clonotype has at least ten counts. This chain connects TRBV3-1 to TRBJ2-7, with TRBD1 matching 11 bases. V shed 1 base and J 2 bases; nucleotides not matched to a gene: 1. Germline V CDR1 and CDR2: LGHDT, YNNKEL (reference sequence). CDR3 length: 15 amino acids. This chain's CDR3 is CASSQVDRGPYEQYF. The CDR3 DNA reads TGTGCCAGCAGCCAAGTGGACAGGGGGCCCTACGAGCAGTACTTC.